This T cell receptor beta chain was recovered during a study of cytomegalovirus exposure and HLA in healthy donors. Study-wide results and limits: A few chains linked to CMV were shown in vitro to be specific for CMV antigens. Per a later analysis, under 20,000 TCR beta sequences showed association with HLA alleles at 0.05 false discovery rate. CMV serostatus was the sole immune exposure data available.

Per the germline V gene, CDR1 is MDHEN and CDR2 is SYDVKM. CDR3 length: 14 residues. J gave up 1 base and V 8 bases, and 3 bases lay outside the gene matches. Notes on this clone: The antigen is not known.

Vbeta (60) and Jbeta (13) primers were used in the PCR. Measured with immunoSEQ multiplex PCR; TCRdb has only the in-frame clones, and not every one. The sample has around 89,000 clones; over 70% are singletons. This sequence joins TRBV28 and TRBJ2-2; 8 bases match TRBD1. The TCR was taken from a man aged 35-49 years in good health and CMV-seronegative. Material for sequencing was PBMCs. As DNA, the CDR3 is TGTGCCAGCTTGGACAGGGTGAACACCGGGGAGCTGTTTTTT. It translates to CASLDRVNTGELFF.